This T cell receptor beta chain was sequenced for a study of blood T cell repertoires in COVID-19. Across the whole study: PBMCs, B-cell-depleted T cells, or T cells were the source of the cDNA or gDNA that made up the material.

Sequenced by immunoSEQ multiplex PCR; TCRdb stores in-frame clones only, minus some. This table has several thousand clones, 89% appearing once. The CDR3 totals 13 residues. Germline V lookup: CDR1 SQVTM, CDR2 ANQGSEA. V was shortened by 7 bases and J by 7 bases, with 17 bases between the two germline ends. The material sequenced was peripheral blood. The origin of this receptor is a human donor in a cohort sampled during active COVID-19. The donor label of this sample is uncertain. This rearrangement joins TRBV29-1 to TRBJ1-5, with D possibly matching TRBD1 (6 bases). CDR3: CSAVQGVGQPQHF. CDR3 DNA sequence: TGCAGCGCGGTACAGGGAGTTGGGCAGCCCCAGCATTTT.